A selection of T cell receptor beta chains follows, all from one sample in a study of OX40 agonist ivuxolimab in advanced cancers. Sequenced by immunoSEQ multiplex PCR; TCRdb stores in-frame clones only, minus some. The table shows tens of thousands of clones, with more than 75% occurring only once. This specimen consisted of CD4+ or CD8+ T cells sorted from blood, obtained in a trial of the OX40 agonist ivuxolimab. The receptors originated from an adult with an advanced solid tumor such as melanoma, head and neck, liver or kidney cancer. CDR3s include the opening cysteine and the closing phenylalanine or tryptophan. Fields, in order: clone size, J gene, V gene, D gene, CDR3 DNA, CDR3 protein. The D gene is left open where the match is weak. Size is omitted from some rows. Given values are once, few, many or a class for expanded clones.

- TRBJ1-1 TRBV10-3 - TGTGCCATCAGTTCGTCCGGGGGGAACACTGAAGCTTTCTTT CAISSSGGNTEAFF
few TRBJ1-3 TRBV4-2 - TGTGCCAGCAGCCGCGAGTCTGGAAACACCATATATTTT CASSRESGNTIYF
- TRBJ2-7 TRBV2 - TGTGCCAGCAGTGATTCAGGGGACTACGAGCAGTACTTC CASSDSGDYEQYF
- TRBJ1-1 TRBV5-1 - TGCGCCAGCAGCTTGTACGGAGGCAACACTGAAGCTTTCTTT CASSLYGGNTEAFF
- TRBJ2-7 TRBV4-2 TRBD2 TGTGCCAGCAGCCAAGACACAGGGCCGGGACTAGCGGCTTACGAGCAGTACTTC CASSQDTGPGLAAYEQYF
- TRBJ2-1 TRBV28 - TGTGCCAGCAGTGGTGGACTGCCTAAGCAGTTCTTC CASSGGLPKQFF
- TRBJ1-2 TRBV7-8 - TGTGCCAGCAGCTTAAGCCAGGGACATGACTATGGCTACACCTTC CASSLSQGHDYGYTF
- TRBJ2-3 TRBV10-3 - TGTGCCATCAGTGGCGCGGAGGGGGGAGGCACAGATACGCAGTATTTT CAISGAEGGGTDTQYF
- TRBJ1-6 TRBV18 - TGTGCCAGCTCACCGAATCATAATTCACCCCTCCACTTT CASSPNHNSPLHF
- TRBJ1-1 TRBV25-1 - TGTGCCAGCACCGAATATGGGGGCAGGACTGAAGCTTTCTTT CASTEYGGRTEAFF
- TRBJ2-1 TRBV10-3 TRBD2 TGTGCCATCAGGGGACTAACGGACAATGAGCAGTTCTTC CAIRGLTDNEQFF
- TRBJ2-7 TRBV28 - TGTGCCAGCAGTCCGCCGACTGAGGGCGAGCAGTACTTC CASSPPTEGEQYF
- TRBJ2-3 TRBV29-1 - TGCAGCGTTCAACAGGATTCCCCCCCAGATACGCAGTATTTT CSVQQDSPPDTQYF
- TRBJ2-2 TRBV5-1 TRBD2 TGCGCCAGCAGCCCGGGACTAGCGGGACCCATGGGCGGGGAGCTGTTTTTT CASSPGLAGPMGGELFF
- TRBJ2-7 TRBV30 TRBD1 TGTGCCTGGAGGGGGACAGGGGGCAGGTACGAGCAGTACTTC CAWRGTGGRYEQYF
- TRBJ2-7 TRBV27 - TGTGCCAGCATGGTCAGACCCGGTAAGTACGAGCAGTACTTC CASMVRPGKYEQYF
- TRBJ1-3 TRBV9 TRBD1 TGTGCCAGCAGTCAAAGTGGACAGGCCGGAAACACCATATATTTT CASSQSGQAGNTIYF
- TRBJ2-7 TRBV11-2 - TGTGCCAGCAGCCCGGGGTTGGGGGAAGAGTACGAGCAGTACTTC CASSPGLGEEYEQYF
- TRBJ2-5 TRBV2 - TGTGCCAGCAGCCCCGGGCGGGTGGGAGAGACCCAGTACTTC CASSPGRVGETQYF
once TRBJ2-3 TRBV19 - TGTGCCAGTAGCGACGCCCGGAGCACAGATACGCAGTATTTT CASSDARSTDTQYF
few TRBJ2-3 TRBV6-1 - TGTGCCAGCAGTGGGGGTAATTTCGGGGCCGCGGATACGCAGTATTTT CASSGGNFGAADTQYF
- TRBJ2-1 TRBV2 - TGTGCCAGCCTGGGACGTTACAATGAGCAGTTCTTC CASLGRYNEQFF
- TRBJ2-3 TRBV7-9 TRBD2 TGTGCCAGCAGCGAGAAGGGAGGGCCCGGGGATACGCAGTATTTT CASSEKGGPGDTQYF
- TRBJ2-3 TRBV10-3 - TGTGCCATCAAGCTAGCCCCCGGAGGCACAGATACGCAGTATTTT CAIKLAPGGTDTQYF
- TRBJ1-1 TRBV10-2 - TGCGCCAGCAGCTCCGGAAGCACTGAAGCTTTCTTT CASSSGSTEAFF
- TRBJ2-7 TRBV7-9 TRBD2 TGTGCCAGCAGCTGGGGGACTAGCGGGAGAGCCCAGTACTTC CASSWGTSGRAQYF
- TRBJ2-7 TRBV6-5 - TGTGCCAGCAGTAACCAAAACGGGGCCGGCGAGCAGTACTTC CASSNQNGAGEQYF